The 15 T cell receptor beta chains in this list originate from one sample, sequenced in a study of patients and donors after allogeneic stem cell transplantation. TCRdb reprocessed the RT-PCR reads with MiXCR, giving one entry per CDR3 protein. Among about 960,000 distinct CDR3 sequences listed, roughly 17% were seen once. Input material: blood, either unsorted or a sorted T cell fraction (not recorded which). These receptors were taken from a human donor who was either an allogeneic HSCT recipient or a stem cell or donor lymphocyte infusion donor (not recorded which). It is not recorded whose cells these are; they may come from a transplant donor.

This clonotype was observed a few times. V gene TRBV29-1 combines with J gene TRBJ2-2; a possible D gene is TRBD1 (5 bases). The CDR3 is 16 amino acids. V shed 0 bases and J shed 0 bases, with 11 bases lying between them. Per the germline V gene, CDR1 is SQVTM and CDR2 is ANQGSEA. CDR3 nucleotides: TGCAGCGTTGAAGATCCCCAGGGATCGAACACCGGGGAGCTGTTTTTT. Translation gives CSVEDPQGSNTGELFF.

This clonotype was seen more than once but under ten times. This chain joins TRBV12-3 or TRBV12-4 and TRBJ2-1; 12 bases match TRBD2. After removal of 7 bases from V and 6 bases from J, the junction contained 4 bases not matched to a gene. This CDR3 contains 14 residues. CDR3 DNA sequence: TGTGCCAGCACGACTAGCGGGAGACTCAATGAGCAGTTCTTC. Residues: CASTTSGRLNEQFF.

The gene calls are TRBV4-3 and TRBJ1-1; 7 bases are a match to TRBD1. CDR1 LGHNA and CDR2 YSLEER come from the germline V gene. V shed 0 bases and J 5 bases; nucleotides not matched to a gene: 12. The CDR3 is made up of 17 amino acids. The CDR3 DNA follows: TGCGCCAGCAGCCAAGATCCGGCAGGGGGAATCGATACTGAAGCTTTCTTT. Encoded protein: CASSQDPAGGIDTEAFF.

The genes are TRBV15 and TRBJ1-2; the D is unclear. The germline gives CDR1 LNHNV, CDR2 YYDKDF (reference sequence). This CDR3 is built from 15 residues. The V end was cut by 5 bases, the J end by 4 bases, with 17 bases between. The CDR3 region has the DNA TGTGCCACCAGCCCTGGACGGGAGGGCAGCTATGGCTACACCTTC. Encoded protein: CATSPGREGSYGYTF.

The table lists this clonotype with a few counts. The chain links TRBV20-1 to TRBJ1-2, with a tentative D call TRBD1 (5 bases). With 3 bases removed from V and 4 bases from J, the gap between germline ends came to 15 bases. The CDR3 is 14 residues long. Germline V gene data show CDR1 as DFQATT and CDR2 as SNEGSKA (reference sequence). DNA for the CDR3: TGCAGTGCTAGTCCTTTAGGGGACGGCTATGGCTACACCTTC. It codes for CSASPLGDGYGYTF.

This chain uses TRBV7-9 with TRBJ1-1; D gene ambiguous. Germline loops: CDR1 SEHNR, CDR2 FQNEAQ (reference sequence). The V end was cut by 2 bases, the J end by 1 base, with 17 bases between. This CDR3 has 17 amino acids. The CDR3 loop is CASSLLLRFGQNTEAFF. CDR3 sequence (DNA): TGTGCCAGCAGCTTACTTTTGCGTTTTGGTCAGAACACTGAAGCTTTCTTT.

The chain recombines TRBV5-1 with TRBJ2-1; 8 bases match TRBD1. V was clipped by 4 bases and J by 3 bases; unmatched bases: 18. Germline lookup yields CDR1 SGHRS and CDR2 YFSETQ. CDR3 length: 19 residues. Written as DNA, the CDR3 is TGCGCCAGCAGCCCTACCTCGAATGCCGGGACAGGAGACTACAATGAGCAGTTCTTC. Amino acid sequence: CASSPTSNAGTGDYNEQFF.

The chain carries TRBV6-1 and TRBJ2-7, with D tentatively TRBD1 (6 bases). The CDR3 has 15 amino acids. The germline CDR1 and CDR2 sequences are MNHNS and SASEGT. The ends were cut back, 7 bases at V and 0 bases at J, with 16 bases in the middle. CDR3 nucleotide sequence: TGTGCCAGCATTTTTTCCCGGGACAACTCCTACGAGCAGTACTTC. The encoded protein is CASIFSRDNSYEQYF.

This clonotype has a handful of counts. The V call is TRBV10-3, the J call TRBJ2-1; D unclear. Germline V lookup: CDR1 ENHRY, CDR2 SYGVKD. Trimming took off 2 bases at V and 1 base at J, with 9 bases between the two ends. This CDR3 is 15 amino acids long. The CDR3 is CAISEPGTSYNEQFF. The DNA of the CDR3 is TGTGCCATCAGTGAGCCCGGAACATCCTACAATGAGCAGTTCTTC.

This chain connects TRBV5-8 to TRBJ1-2; no firm D call. The CDR3 spans 11 residues. With 3 bases removed from V and 2 bases from J, the gap between germline ends came to 2 bases. In germline, CDR1 is SGHTS, CDR2 YDEGEE. The CDR3 coding sequence is TGTGCCAGCAGCTGGAACTATGGCTACACCTTC. It translates to CASSWNYGYTF. Supplemented by reference TRBV5-8 and TRBJ1-2, the full variable domain reads EAGVTQSPTHLIKTRGQQATLRCSPISGHTSVYWYQQALGLGLQFLLWYDEGEERNRGNFPPRFSGRQFPNYSSELNVNALELEDSALYLCASSWNYGYTFGSGTRLTVV.

This clonotype has a count of ten or more. One end of the junction fails to match germline, which may point to a read error. This chain connects TRBV10-3 to TRBJ2-5, with 14 positions matching TRBD2. CDR1 and CDR2 from the germline V gene are ENHRY and SYGVKD. The CDR3 spans 17 residues. The CDR3 is CAISEGLAGGPQGTQYF. The CDR3, as DNA: TGTGCCATCAGTGAGGGACTAGCGGGAGGTCCCCAAGGGACCCAGTACTTC.

The sample holds a few counts of this clonotype. The chain joins TRBV19 to TRBJ2-7, with D tentatively TRBD2 (6 bases). Germline V gives CDR1 LNHDA, CDR2 SQIVND (reference sequence). V lost 7 bases and J lost 0, with 13 bases in between. The length of the CDR3 is 14 residues. The CDR3 reads CASKEAGSSYEQYF. CDR3 in DNA: TGTGCCAGTAAGGAGGCGGGGAGCTCCTACGAGCAGTACTTC. The full variable domain, with the rest looked up from reference TRBV19 and TRBJ2-7, is DGGITQSPKYLFRKEGQNVTLSCEQNLNHDAMYWYRQDPGQGLRLIYYSQIVNDFQKGDIAEGYSVSREKKESFPLTVTSAQKNPTAFYLCASKEAGSSYEQYFGPGTRLTVT.

The rearrangement joins TRBV18 to TRBJ2-2; D is uncertain. There are 15 residues in the CDR3. In germline, CDR1 is KGHSH, CDR2 LQKENI. The V gene lost 0 bases and the J gene lost 1 base, with 6 bases spanning the gap. DNA of the CDR3: TGTGCCAGCTCACCACCTGACTGGAACACCGGGGAGCTGTTTTTT. Its translation is CASSPPDWNTGELFF.

The chain has TRBV21-1 and TRBJ2-7; TRBD2, the D gene given by the table, was not confirmed from the DNA. TRBV21-1 is labeled a pseudogene. There are 14 residues in the CDR3. The CDR3 DNA sequence: TGTGCCAGCAGCAAGATACTAGACCCCTACGAGCAGTACTTC. This encodes CASSKILDPYEQYF.

The chain carries TRBV15 and TRBJ2-6; TRBD2 might be the D (5 bases). The V gene lost 0 bases and the J gene lost 4 bases, with 13 bases spanning the gap. Germline lookup yields CDR1 LNHNV and CDR2 YYDKDF (reference sequence). This CDR3 comprises 17 residues. The CDR3 coding sequence is TGTGCCACCAGCAGAGAACTTGGACTGGGGGGGGCCAACGTCCTGACTTTC. Translating it yields CATSRELGLGGANVLTF.